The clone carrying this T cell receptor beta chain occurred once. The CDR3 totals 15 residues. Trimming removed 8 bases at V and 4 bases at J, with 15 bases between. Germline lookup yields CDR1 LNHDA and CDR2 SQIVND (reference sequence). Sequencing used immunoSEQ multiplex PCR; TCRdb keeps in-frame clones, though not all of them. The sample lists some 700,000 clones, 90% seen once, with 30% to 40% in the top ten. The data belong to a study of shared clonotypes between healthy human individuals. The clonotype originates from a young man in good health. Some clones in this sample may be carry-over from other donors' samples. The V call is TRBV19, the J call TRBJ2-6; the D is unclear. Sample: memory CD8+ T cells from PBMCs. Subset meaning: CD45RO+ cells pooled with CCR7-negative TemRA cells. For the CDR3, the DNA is TGTGCCAGTGGGCCCTGGGCTCCAGGGGCCAACGTCCTGACTTTC. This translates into CASGPWAPGANVLTF.